Below, 10 T cell receptor beta chains from the same sample are listed, as sequenced in a study of T cell changes during pregnancy in multiple sclerosis (dated by TCRdb to about 2019). The library was generated by the immunoSEQ multiplex PCR assay. TCRdb retrieved this table from immuneACCESS and kept in-frame rearrangements only. Not all clones are present; in checked studies, unresolved V genes account for under half, and no reason is known for the remainder. The sample table holds approximately 120,000 clones, of which roughly 96% were seen once. The top ten constitute approximately 0.45% of the sample. The material sequenced was peripheral blood, taken after pregnancy. Source of these receptors: a female donor with multiple sclerosis, enrolled in a pregnancy study.

The rearrangement uses TRBV2 and TRBJ1-5, with D tentatively TRBD1 (6 bases). Germline V gene lookup returns CDR1 SNHLY and CDR2 FYNNEI. V gave up 5 bases and J gave up 3 bases, with 26 bases separating them. This CDR3 has 19 amino acids. CDR3 nucleotide sequence: TGTGCCAGCAGTTTGGGAAGAGGACAGTTAACCGCCCACAATCAGCCCCAGCATTTT. Protein sequence: CASSLGRGQLTAHNQPQHF.

The chain carries TRBV12-5 and TRBJ2-2; perhaps TRBD1 as D (5 bases). Germline V gene sequence: CDR1 LGHNT, CDR2 FRNRAP. The CDR3 consists of 17 residues. Trimming took off 3 bases at V and 6 bases at J, with 20 bases between the two ends. CDR3 region: CASGFPPSQGRAGELFF. CDR3 in DNA: TGTGCTAGTGGTTTCCCCCCCTCGCAGGGTAGGGCCGGGGAGCTGTTTTTT. The full variable domain, its missing parts supplied by reference TRBV12-5 and TRBJ2-2, is DARVTQTPRHKVTEMGQEVTMRCQPILGHNTVFWYRQTMMQGLELLAYFRNRAPLDDSGMPKDRFSAEMPDATLATLKIQPSEPRDSAVYFCASGFPPSQGRAGELFFGEGSRLTVL.

The rearrangement uses TRBV6-1 and TRBJ2-1; 14 positions agree with TRBD2. The CDR3 totals 14 residues. Germline V gene lookup returns CDR1 MNHNS and CDR2 SASEGT. V was clipped by 7 bases and J by 6 bases; unmatched bases: 2. CDR3 in amino acids: CASIGTSGGNEQFF. The CDR3 DNA sequence: TGTGCCAGCATCGGGACTAGCGGGGGCAATGAGCAGTTCTTC.

The chain uses TRBV28 and TRBJ1-5; 7 nucleotides align to TRBD1. The V gene's germline CDR1 is MDHEN and CDR2 SYDVKM. The V gene end was trimmed by 6 bases and the J gene end by 4 bases; junction bases not matched to a gene: 9. The CDR3 length is 15 residues. Here the CDR3 DNA reads TGTGCCAGCAGGGCCCGACAGGGCCTAAATCAGCCCCAGCATTTT. Its translation: CASRARQGLNQPQHF.

This chain connects TRBV6-5 to TRBJ2-7; 7 nucleotides align to TRBD2. V dropped 0 bases and J dropped 3; count of bases not matched to a gene: 5. This CDR3 comprises 15 residues. Germline-derived CDR1 and CDR2 are MNHEY and SVGAGI. DNA of the CDR3: TGTGCCAGCAGTTACTCGAGACTAGCAGTCTACGAGCAGTACTTC. Translating gives CASSYSRLAVYEQYF.

The chain has TRBV19 and TRBJ1-5; D possibly corresponds to TRBD1 (6 bases). This CDR3 spans 16 amino acids. Germline CDR1 reads LNHDA; CDR2 reads SQIVND (reference sequence). The V end was cut by 4 bases, the J end by 1 base, with 14 bases between. CDR3 sequence (DNA): TGTGCCAGTAGTACCCGACAGGCCCTCAGCAATCAGCCCCAGCATTTT. Protein product: CASSTRQALSNQPQHF.

The chain is built from TRBV9 and TRBJ2-3; D gene unclear. V lost 10 bases and J 2 bases, leaving 14 bases between the germline ends. Looked up from germline, CDR1 is SGDLS and CDR2 is YYNGEE. This CDR3 has 13 amino acids. The DNA of the CDR3 is TGTGCCGGCTCCTTAAGTCTCACAGATACGCAGTATTTT. Residues: CAGSLSLTDTQYF.

V is TRBV6-1 and J is TRBJ1-4; tentatively, D is TRBD1 (5 bases). V lost 5 bases and J 6 bases, leaving 10 bases between the germline ends. This CDR3 comprises 13 residues. CDR1 is MNHNS and CDR2 is SASEGT in the germline V gene. CDR3 nucleotides: TGTGCCAGCAGTCTGGGACTTTATGAAAAACTGTTTTTT. Translation: CASSLGLYEKLFF.

V is TRBV2 and J is TRBJ2-3; perhaps TRBD2 as D (6 bases). There are 18 residues in the CDR3. V was pared by 2 bases and J by 2 bases, with 20 bases between. Germline lookup yields CDR1 SNHLY and CDR2 FYNNEI. In DNA form, the CDR3 reads TGTGCCAGCAGTGAACCACCCAAGGGAGCGGACTACACAGATACGCAGTATTTT. It is translated as CASSEPPKGADYTDTQYF.

The rearrangement joins TRBV23-1 to TRBJ2-7; TRBD2 agrees at 14 bases. TRBV23-1 is an ORF for which the function is uncertain. The CDR3 contains 13 residues. V gave up 8 bases and J gave up 5 bases; unmatched junction bases: 2. CDR3 bases: TGCGCCAGCGGGACTAGCGGGAGCCACGAGCAGTACTTC. It specifies CASGTSGSHEQYF.